The text below deals with one TCR beta chain. Its antigen is currently not known. No base quality values were provided; no much bigger clone lies one nucleotide off. This sample was taken from a study of blood T cell repertoires in COVID-19 (dated by TCRdb to between 2020 and 2021). About the study as a whole: Samples from collaborators originated in the United States, Italy and Spain and spanned both the acute and convalescent phases of COVID-19. A freely available public database, intended as a resource for researchers studying the immune response to SARS-CoV-2, is where the repertoires were released. The samples were drawn from two sources: the first 160 participants of the ongoing ImmuneRACE study, and some 1,300 subjects contributed by 6 global collaborators. The material from the prospective study consisted of cDNA or gDNA derived from T cells, B-cell-depleted T cells, or PBMCs. Deeply sampled blood TCRbeta repertoires from subjects exposed to, actively infected with, or recovered from COVID-19 were included in the dataset. Sample metadata almost always included a de-identified subject ID, COVID-19 status, age in years and sex. HLA class I and class II types, where available, came from metadata supplied by the sample provider rather than from assay-based typing. On the study overall, not on this receptor specifically: Clinical and demographic metadata were provided uncurated, with the amount varying by source and participant.

TCRbeta CDR3 regions were amplified from genomic DNA using the immunoSEQ Assay, a bias-controlled multiplex PCR. The authors' pipeline ran thus. The number of nucleated cells in each sample was estimated by amplification of reference gene primers within the assay. To quantify the absolute abundance of each unique TCRbeta CDR3 rearrangement, sequence reads were collapsed and filtered. For each sample, productive Simpson clonality was calculated by taking the square root of Simpson's diversity index across productive rearrangements. The source is immuneACCESS, and TCRdb retained only in-frame sequences with V and J called. Part of the clones is not carried over; for the studies checked, unresolved V genes explain less than half of this, and the remainder is unexplained. V and J calls and clone size come straight from that table; D and trimming were deduced from the DNA. For this sample the table gives 350,000 to 550,000 clones, of which roughly nine tenths were detected only once. The top ten hold 1.1% of the sample.

Participants in the prospective study were aged about 18 to 95 years, lived in 24 United States geographic areas, and enrolled through a virtual design. To assign participants to cohorts, the prospective study relied on clinical history that participants themselves reported in a screening survey and a study questionnaire. Recovered participants in ImmuneRACE Cohort 3 were defined by two consecutive negative NP/OP PCR tests, clearance by a healthcare professional, or resolution of symptoms. In the prospective study, whole blood, serum and a nasopharyngeal or oropharyngeal swab were collected from each participant by mobile phlebotomists. Additional blood draws and questionnaires over an approximately 2-month period could optionally be provided by prospective study participants. Before DNA extraction, blood samples from the prospective study were shipped at room temperature or frozen. The CDR3 has 16 amino acids, counting the end cysteine and phenylalanine. Kept here is only the CDR3 DNA, which spans 48 bases and is read in frame from base 1. CDR1 is given as LGHDT and CDR2 as YNNKEL, both from the germline V gene (reference sequence). The junction shows trimming of 4 bases on V and 0 bases on J, and the gene matches do not reach 3 bases of it.

The receptor was derived from a man aged 25-45 years who had recovered from COVID-19. The sample was PBMCs or T cells enriched from blood (not recorded which). The sequence is built from TRBV3-1 (or the pseudogene TRBV3-2) and TRBJ2-3, with 11 bases in between that match TRBD2. The DNA sequence is TGTGCCAGCAGCCGATGGACTAGCGGGAGCACAGATACGCAGTATTTT. The encoded protein is CASSRWTSGSTDTQYF.